This TCR beta chain derives from a study of T cell responses to AZD1222 COVID-19 vaccine. Assay: immunoSEQ multiplex PCR; the TCRdb copy retains only in-frame clones and omits some. The sample lists more than 95,000 clones; around 89% were seen once. This TCR derives from an adult in good health. This sample comprised peripheral blood, obtained on day 0 of AZD1222 vaccination.

The CDR3 is CASSSRPPEGYSNQPQHF. The CDR3 nucleotides are TGTGCCAGCAGCTCACGGCCCCCGGAGGGATATAGCAATCAGCCCCAGCATTTT. This rearrangement joins TRBV7-6 to TRBJ1-5; D remains ambiguous. The CDR3 has 18 residues. V lost 4 bases and J lost 0, with 19 bases in between. Germline V CDR1 and CDR2: SGHVS, FNYEAQ.